This TCR beta chain is drawn from a study of regulatory T cells in long-lasting Graves disease. The germline V and J ends were trimmed by 1 base and 6 bases, with 6 bases remaining between them. CDR1 and CDR2 from the germline V gene are LGHNT and FRNRAP. The CDR3 loop spans 13 amino acids. This clonotype showed up many times. Time point specified: newly diagnosed GD, antithyroid drugs for less than 3 months. Scientists built the TCR library using RNA that was extracted from PBMCs. Libraries of TCR beta came from iRepertoire HTBI primers plus Arm-PCR of CDR3 regions. TCRdb processed the multiplex PCR reads anew with MiXCR; each CDR3 protein has one entry. The sample gives hundreds of thousands of distinct CDR3 sequences, approximately 13% of which show up once; more than 8.5% is in the top ten. This sample also appeared in a second study, on T cells in Graves' hyperthyroidism and ophthalmopathy.

V is TRBV12-5 and J is TRBJ2-2; D may be TRBD1 (6 bases). The sequencing here drew on peripheral blood mononuclear cells (PBMCs), taken at new diagnosis, from a patient treated with antithyroid drugs. The TCR comes from a man aged 25 to 45 with Graves disease. The CDR3 spells CASGLEGAGELFF. The CDR3 nucleotides read TGTGCTAGTGGTTTGGAGGGGGCCGGGGAGCTGTTTTTT.